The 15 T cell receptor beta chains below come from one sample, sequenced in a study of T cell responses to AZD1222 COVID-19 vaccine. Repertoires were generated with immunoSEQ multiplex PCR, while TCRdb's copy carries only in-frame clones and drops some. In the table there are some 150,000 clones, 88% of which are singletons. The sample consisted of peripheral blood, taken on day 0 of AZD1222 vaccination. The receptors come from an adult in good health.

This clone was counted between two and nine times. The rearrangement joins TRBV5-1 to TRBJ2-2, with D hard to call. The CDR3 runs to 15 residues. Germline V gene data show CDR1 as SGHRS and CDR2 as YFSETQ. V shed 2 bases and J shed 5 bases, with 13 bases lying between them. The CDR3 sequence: CASSFLTDRTGELFF. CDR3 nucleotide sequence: TGCGCCAGCAGCTTCTTGACGGACCGTACCGGGGAGCTGTTTTTT.

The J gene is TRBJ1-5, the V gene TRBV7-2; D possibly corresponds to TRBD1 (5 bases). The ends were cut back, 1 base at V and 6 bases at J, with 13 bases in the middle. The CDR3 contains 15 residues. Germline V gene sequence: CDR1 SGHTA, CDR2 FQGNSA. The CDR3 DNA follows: TGTGCCAGCAGCTTAGAAGGAGCAGGGCTTCAGCCCCAGCATTTT. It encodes CASSLEGAGLQPQHF.

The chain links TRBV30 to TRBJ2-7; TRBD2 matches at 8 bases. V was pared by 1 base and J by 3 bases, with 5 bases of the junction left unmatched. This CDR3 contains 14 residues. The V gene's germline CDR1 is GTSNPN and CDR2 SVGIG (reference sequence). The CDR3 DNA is TGTGCCTGGAGTGGGCGCGGGGGGCACTACGAGCAGTACTTC. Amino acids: CAWSGRGGHYEQYF.

Here the CDR3 reads CASSPSGSPTDTQYF. CDR3 in DNA: TGTGCCAGCAGTCCGAGCGGATCCCCCACAGATACGCAGTATTTT. The rearrangement links TRBV28 to TRBJ2-3, with a weak D call TRBD2 (5 bases). The length of the CDR3 is 15 residues. CDR1 and CDR2 (germline): MDHEN, SYDVKM. Trimming pared 5 bases from V and 2 bases from J, leaving 14 bases between. Variable domain in full (rest from reference TRBV28 and TRBJ2-3): DVKVTQSSRYLVKRTGEKVFLECVQDMDHENMFWYRQDPGLGLRLIYFSYDVKMKEKGDIPEGYSVSREKKERFSLILESASTNQTSMYLCASSPSGSPTDTQYFGPGTRLTVL.

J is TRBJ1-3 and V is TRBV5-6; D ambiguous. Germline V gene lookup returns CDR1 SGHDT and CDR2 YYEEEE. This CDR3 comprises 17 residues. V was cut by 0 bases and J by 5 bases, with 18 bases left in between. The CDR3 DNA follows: TGTGCCAGCAGCTTGGTCGGTCTCCGGGAAGGCAGAAACACCATATATTTT. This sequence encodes CASSLVGLREGRNTIYF. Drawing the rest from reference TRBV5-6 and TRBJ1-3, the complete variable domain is DAGVTQSPTHLIKTRGQQVTLRCSPKSGHDTVSWYQQALGQGPQFIFQYYEEEERQRGNFPDRFSGHQFPNYSSELNVNALLLGDSALYLCASSLVGLREGRNTIYFGEGSWLTVV.

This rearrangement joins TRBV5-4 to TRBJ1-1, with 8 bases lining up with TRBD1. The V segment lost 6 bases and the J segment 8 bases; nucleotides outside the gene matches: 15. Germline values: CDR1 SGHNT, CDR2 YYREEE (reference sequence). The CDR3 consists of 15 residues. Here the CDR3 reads CASKFQGQATLEAFF. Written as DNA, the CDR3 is TGTGCCAGCAAATTTCAGGGACAGGCAACTTTAGAAGCTTTCTTT.

The CDR3 coding sequence is TGTGCCAGCACACCGGGACAGCGCAATCAGCCCCAGCATTTT. Amino acids: CASTPGQRNQPQHF. The V call is TRBV28, the J call TRBJ1-5; 7 bases map to TRBD1. The J segment lost 2 bases and the V segment lost 7 bases, leaving 5 bases of the junction unmatched. Per the germline V gene, CDR1 is MDHEN and CDR2 is SYDVKM. The CDR3 runs to 14 residues.

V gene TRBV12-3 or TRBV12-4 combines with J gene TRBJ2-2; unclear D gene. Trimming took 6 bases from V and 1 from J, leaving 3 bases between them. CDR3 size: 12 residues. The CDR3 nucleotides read TGTGCCAGCAGGCTGAACACCGGGGAGCTGTTTTTT. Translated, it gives CASRLNTGELFF.

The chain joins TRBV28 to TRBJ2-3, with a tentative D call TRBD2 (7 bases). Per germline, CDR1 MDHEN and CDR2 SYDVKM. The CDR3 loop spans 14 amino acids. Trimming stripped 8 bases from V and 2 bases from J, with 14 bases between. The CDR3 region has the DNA TGTGCCAGCGGGCGGGGGACATCCACAGATACGCAGTATTTT. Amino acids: CASGRGTSTDTQYF.

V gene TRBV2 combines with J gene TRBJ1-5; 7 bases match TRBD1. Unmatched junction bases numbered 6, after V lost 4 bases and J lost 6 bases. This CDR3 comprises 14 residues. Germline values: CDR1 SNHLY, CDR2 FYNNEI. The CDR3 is CASSGRQGSQPQHF. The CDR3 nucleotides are TGTGCCAGCAGTGGGAGACAGGGAAGTCAGCCCCAGCATTTT.

The CDR3: CAIRRDSSTGELFF. CDR3 in DNA: TGTGCCATCAGGAGGGACAGCTCCACCGGGGAGCTGTTTTTT. J is TRBJ2-2 and V is TRBV10-3; 7 bases are a match to TRBD1. The V and J ends lost 6 bases and 4 bases, in that order; junction bases with no gene match: 5. The CDR3 has 14 amino acids. Germline assignment: CDR1 ENHRY and CDR2 SYGVKD.

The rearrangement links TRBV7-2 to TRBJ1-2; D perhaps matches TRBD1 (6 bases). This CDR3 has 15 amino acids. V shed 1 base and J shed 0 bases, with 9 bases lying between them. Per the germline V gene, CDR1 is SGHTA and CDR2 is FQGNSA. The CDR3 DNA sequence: TGTGCCAGCAGCTTAGAGACAGGTTCTAACTATGGCTACACCTTC. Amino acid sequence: CASSLETGSNYGYTF.

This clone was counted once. The CDR3 DNA reads TGTGCCAGCAGCTTAGTAGGCGACGGTGGAAACACCATATATTTT. It yields the protein CASSLVGDGGNTIYF. This chain links TRBV7-2 with TRBJ1-3, with unresolved D. Germline assignment: CDR1 SGHTA and CDR2 FQGNSA. This CDR3 is built from 15 residues. V lost 1 base to trimming and J lost 3 bases, with 10 bases between them.

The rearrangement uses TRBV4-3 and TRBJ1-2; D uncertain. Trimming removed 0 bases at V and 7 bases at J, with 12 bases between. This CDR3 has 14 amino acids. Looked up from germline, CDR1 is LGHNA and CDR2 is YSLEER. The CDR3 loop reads CASSQEPSASGYTF. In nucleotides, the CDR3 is TGCGCCAGCAGCCAAGAACCCTCCGCCAGTGGCTACACCTTC.

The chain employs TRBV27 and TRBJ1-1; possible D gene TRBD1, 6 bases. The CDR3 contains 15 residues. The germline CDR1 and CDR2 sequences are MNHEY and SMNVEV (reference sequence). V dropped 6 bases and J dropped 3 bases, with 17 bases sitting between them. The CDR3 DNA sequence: TGTGCCAGCAGCCCCCGGGAGCCAGGGGACACTGAAGCTTTCTTT. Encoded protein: CASSPREPGDTEAFF.